This section outlines one T cell receptor (beta chain) sequence together with its context. What it binds is not known. The study pulled out CD4+ and CD8+ cells with positive magnetic bead selection and then checked their purity by flow cytometry. Assay used: immunoSEQ multiplex PCR; TCRdb lists only in-frame clones, some missing. The data hold 15,000 to 20,000 clones, with around 79% observed a single time. These data come from a study of somatic mutations in cytotoxic T cells in rheumatoid arthritis. Study as a whole: Certain T-cell populations stained with V beta antibodies were FACS-sorted to nearly 100% purity, and V beta1+ cells were TCRB-sequenced. Study-level results: Among rheumatoid arthritis patients, TRBV07 appeared slightly underrepresented, and this finding was left without any adjustment for multiple comparisons. The top CD8+ clone topped 20% of CD8+ cells in about an eighth of the roughly 65 patients.

Deletions cut 1 base from V and 0 bases from J, with 9 bases between. The CDR3 totals 15 residues. Germline V gene lookup returns CDR1 SGHVS and CDR2 FNYEAQ. Sequenced: CD8+ T cells sorted from blood. This TCR came from a woman aged 55-75 years in good health. The rearrangement links TRBV7-6 to TRBJ1-1; D is unresolved. The CDR3 sequence: CASSLGAGMNTEAFF. CDR3 nucleotides: TGTGCCAGCAGCTTAGGAGCGGGGATGAACACTGAAGCTTTCTTT.